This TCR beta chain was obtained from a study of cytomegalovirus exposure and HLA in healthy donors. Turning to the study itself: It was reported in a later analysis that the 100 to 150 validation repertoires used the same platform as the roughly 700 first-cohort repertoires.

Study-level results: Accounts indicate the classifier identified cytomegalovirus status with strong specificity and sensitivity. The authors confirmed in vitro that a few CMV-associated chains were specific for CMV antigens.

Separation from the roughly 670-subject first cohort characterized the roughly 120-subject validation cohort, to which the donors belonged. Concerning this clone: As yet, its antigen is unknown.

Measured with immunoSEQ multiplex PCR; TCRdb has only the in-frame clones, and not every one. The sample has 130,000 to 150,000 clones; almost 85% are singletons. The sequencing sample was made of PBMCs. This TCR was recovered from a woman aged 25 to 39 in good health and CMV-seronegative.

The CDR3 DNA reads as TGTGCCAGCAGTGAAGGTGGGGGGGGGCGTGCGGCCGGGGAGCTGTTTTTT. It is translated as CASSEGGGGRAAGELFF. The chain couples TRBV6-1 to TRBJ2-2, with D possibly matching TRBD2 (7 bases). CDR3 length: 17 amino acids. Germline V lookup: CDR1 MNHNS, CDR2 SASEGT. V shed 1 base and J shed 6 bases, with 18 bases lying between them.